This entry concerns a single T cell receptor beta chain. The sample is drawn from a study of blood T cell repertoires in COVID-19. Study background: Spain, Italy and the United States supplied samples that represented acute and convalescent COVID-19. Sources were T cells, B-cell-depleted T cells, or PBMCs; the material itself was cDNA or gDNA.

The CDR3 sequence is 13 residues long. V dropped 7 bases and J dropped 1; count of bases not matched to a gene: 2. In the study's own analysis: Reference gene primer amplification gave estimated nucleated cell counts. TCRdb's copy holds only in-frame clones and misses some; the assay was immunoSEQ multiplex PCR. That table gives V, J and clone size, and the DNA gave D and trimming. The data show around 300,000 clones, approximately 86% seen once. Sequencing was performed on peripheral blood. The sequence was collected from a woman in her thirties who had recovered from COVID-19. The rearrangement joins TRBV12-3 or TRBV12-4 to TRBJ2-3; 7 bases agree with TRBD1. The CDR3, as DNA: TGTGCCAGCACCGGGACAGGCACAGATACGCAGTATTTT. It translates to CASTGTGTDTQYF.